The 26 T cell receptor beta chains listed next were all sequenced from one sample in a study of cytomegalovirus exposure and HLA in healthy donors. The PCR contained 60 Vbeta and 13 Jbeta primers. Method: immunoSEQ multiplex PCR; TCRdb's copy keeps in-frame clones and lacks some. The table records some 200,000 clones, about 80% of them present only once. Source material: PBMCs. Receptors originate from a woman in her forties in good health and CMV-seronegative.

V gene TRBV18 combines with J gene TRBJ2-1; maybe TRBD2 (5 bases). Germline V CDR1 and CDR2: KGHSH, LQKENI. CDR3 length: 14 residues. V gave up 3 bases and J gave up 0 bases, with 6 bases separating them. The CDR3 sequence: CASSPEGSYNEQFF. The CDR3 bases are TGTGCCAGCTCACCCGAGGGCTCCTACAATGAGCAGTTCTTC.

V is TRBV7-6 and J is TRBJ2-2; 9 nucleotides align to TRBD1. The V segment lost 5 bases and the J segment 3 bases; nucleotides outside the gene matches: 10. The germline V gene has CDR1 SGHVS and CDR2 FNYEAQ. This CDR3 has 17 residues. The CDR3 DNA is TGTGCCAGCAGCAATCCTACAGGGGGCGGCTACACCGGGGAGCTGTTTTTT. Residues: CASSNPTGGGYTGELFF.

The V call is TRBV2, the J call TRBJ1-4, with 7 positions matching TRBD1. This CDR3 spans 13 amino acids. Germline lookup yields CDR1 SNHLY and CDR2 FYNNEI. The trim removed 4 bases at V and 7 bases at J, leaving 3 bases unmatched. The CDR3 sequence is CASSGQGGEKLFF. The CDR3 region has the DNA TGTGCCAGCAGTGGACAGGGCGGTGAAAAACTGTTTTTT.

V is TRBV7-3 and J is TRBJ1-6; tentative D call: TRBD1 (6 bases). With 3 bases removed from V and 13 bases from J, the gap between germline ends came to 13 bases. The V gene's germline CDR1 is SGHTA and CDR2 FQGTGA. This CDR3 region has 13 residues. The CDR3 here is CASSFTGFSPLHF. In nucleotides, the CDR3 is TGTGCCAGCAGCTTTACAGGGTTCAGTCCCCTCCACTTT.

About this clone: A junction end diverges from the germline sequence, so it may reflect a read error. J is TRBJ1-1 and V is TRBV7-9, with D uncertain. Germline-derived CDR1 and CDR2 are SEHNR and FQNEAQ (reference sequence). The CDR3 spans 12 residues. This CDR3 reads CSSSPSGLEAFF. The CDR3 nucleotides are TGTTCCAGCAGCCCCAGCGGGCTAGAAGCTTTCTTT.

This chain joins TRBV9 and TRBJ2-1, with 7 bases lining up with TRBD2. CDR1 is SGDLS and CDR2 is YYNGEE in the germline V gene. The CDR3 has 16 amino acids. After removal of 1 base from V and 2 bases from J, the junction contained 6 bases not matched to a gene. The CDR3 DNA sequence: TGTGCCAGCAGCGTATCCCCCGGGACTACCTACAATGAGCAGTTCTTC. Protein: CASSVSPGTTYNEQFF.

The chain has TRBV20-1 and TRBJ2-5; D is unresolved. Per the germline V gene, CDR1 is DFQATT and CDR2 is SNEGSKA (reference sequence). V lost 2 bases and J lost 5, with 6 bases in between. This CDR3 comprises 11 residues. The CDR3 DNA reads TGCAGTGCTAGACGCTACGAGACCCAGTACTTC. This codes for CSARRYETQYF.

The V and J genes are TRBV27 and TRBJ2-1; possible D gene TRBD1, 6 bases. Germline-derived CDR1 and CDR2 are MNHEY and SMNVEV (reference sequence). The ends were cut back, 2 bases at V and 3 bases at J, with 11 bases in the middle. The CDR3 is 15 amino acids. In nucleotides, the CDR3 is TGTGCCAGCAGTTTAATAACCAGGGGCTACAATGAGCAGTTCTTC. Translated, it gives CASSLITRGYNEQFF.

The genes are TRBV29-1 and TRBJ2-6; the D is unclear. Germline CDR1 SQVTM, CDR2 ANQGSEA. With 4 bases removed from V and 0 bases from J, the gap between germline ends came to 13 bases. This CDR3 is built from 16 residues. This chain's CDR3 is CSVVAGKSSGANVLTF. The CDR3 DNA reads TGCAGCGTTGTGGCAGGCAAGAGCTCTGGGGCCAACGTCCTGACTTTC.

This clone showed up just a few times. The V and J genes are TRBV18 and TRBJ1-1, with 12 bases matching TRBD1. J was trimmed by 7 bases and V by 6 bases; bases with no gene match: 9. Germline CDR1 is KGHSH and CDR2 is LQKENI. The CDR3 totals 15 residues. Here the CDR3 DNA reads TGTGCCAGCTCGGGACAGGGGGCTGATTTTGGTGAAGCTTTCTTT. Translation: CASSGQGADFGEAFF.

The chain employs TRBV21-1 and TRBJ2-7; the table's TRBD1 call for D was not verified on the DNA. TRBV21-1 is a pseudogene. This CDR3 contains 14 residues. Written as DNA, the CDR3 is TGTGCCAGCAGCCTTCCAGGGTCGCCCTACGAGCAGTACTTC. Protein product: CASSLPGSPYEQYF.

This clone came up a few times. V is TRBV5-8 and J is TRBJ1-5; 7 bases map to TRBD1. With 4 bases clipped from V and 0 bases from J, the junction kept 7 bases outside the gene matches. This CDR3 contains 16 residues. CDR1 SGHTS and CDR2 YDEGEE come from the germline V gene. CDR3 protein: CASSRSRQGSNQPQHF. CDR3 sequence (DNA): TGTGCCAGCAGCCGATCAAGACAGGGTAGCAATCAGCCCCAGCATTTT.

The chain is built from TRBV18 and TRBJ2-3; 7 bases are shared with TRBD1. This CDR3 has 15 residues. Germline V gives CDR1 KGHSH, CDR2 LQKENI. V trimming: 3 bases; J trimming: 6 bases; junction bases outside the gene matches: 9. CDR3 DNA sequence: TGTGCCAGCTCACCGCCGCCATCCAGGGGGGATACGCAGTATTTT. Translating gives CASSPPPSRGDTQYF.

The chain employs TRBV2 and TRBJ1-2; 8 positions agree with TRBD1. The CDR3 is made up of 15 amino acids. V lost 2 bases, J lost 4 bases, and 6 bases stayed unmatched. The germline CDR1 and CDR2 sequences are SNHLY and FYNNEI. The CDR3 here is CASSEPQGARYGYTF. The CDR3 DNA is TGTGCCAGCAGTGAACCCCAGGGGGCGCGCTATGGCTACACCTTC.

This rearrangement joins TRBV19 to TRBJ1-1; a weak D match, TRBD1 (6 bases). The CDR3 covers 14 residues. In germline, CDR1 is LNHDA, CDR2 SQIVND (reference sequence). The V gene lost 5 bases and the J gene lost 5 bases, with 15 bases spanning the gap. CDR3 in DNA: TGTGCCAGTAGTTATGGTACAGGGACAACTGAAGCTTTCTTT. Its protein is CASSYGTGTTEAFF.

This chain joins TRBV7-2 and TRBJ2-7, with 8 bases lining up with TRBD2. Germline V gives CDR1 SGHTA, CDR2 FQGNSA. The CDR3 length is 15 residues. The junction had 8 bases not matched to a gene; V was cut back by 0 bases and J by 7 bases. Here the CDR3 DNA reads TGTGCCAGCAGCTTAGCGGCTCAGCGGGGGAATGAGCAGTACTTC. It is translated as CASSLAAQRGNEQYF.

The rearrangement links TRBV7-9 to TRBJ2-3; D is uncertain. Germline V gene data show CDR1 as SEHNR and CDR2 as FQNEAQ (reference sequence). The CDR3 is made up of 13 amino acids. V was shortened by 5 bases and J by 0 bases, with 6 bases between the two germline ends. CDR3 sequence (DNA): TGTGCCAGCAGCCTAATAAGCACAGATACGCAGTATTTT. Its protein product is CASSLISTDTQYF.

The J gene is TRBJ2-2, the V gene TRBV4-3; 9 positions match TRBD1. CDR3 size: 14 residues. After removal of 3 bases from V and 7 bases from J, the junction contained 3 bases not matched to a gene. CDR1 LGHNA and CDR2 YSLEER come from the germline V gene. The CDR3 DNA reads as TGCGCCAGCAGCCAGGGGACAGGGATCGGGGAGCTGTTTTTT. As protein: CASSQGTGIGELFF.

The chain employs TRBV4-2 and TRBJ2-2; weak D call: TRBD2 (5 bases). Germline V lookup: CDR1 LGHNA, CDR2 YNFKEQ. The CDR3 spans 15 residues. Between the trimmed V and J ends, which lost 2 bases and 7 bases, there was a span of 14 bases. CDR3 bases: TGTGCCAGCAGCCAACTAGCAGGCACGGGCGGGGAGCTGTTTTTT. Its protein product is CASSQLAGTGGELFF.

The CDR3 loop reads CASSPLAGGGTDTQYF. CDR3 DNA sequence: TGCGCCAGCAGCCCTCTAGCGGGGGGTGGCACAGATACGCAGTATTTT. This chain connects TRBV4-1 to TRBJ2-3; TRBD2 matches 11 bases. J lost 1 base, V lost 4 bases, and 4 bases had no gene match. This CDR3 is 16 amino acids long. The germline gives CDR1 MGHRA, CDR2 YSYEKL.

V usage is TRBV7-4 and J usage is TRBJ2-1; TRBD2 aligns across 9 bases. The germline V gene has CDR1 SGHVT and CDR2 SQSDAQ. The CDR3 covers 15 residues. V was clipped by 3 bases and J by 3 bases; unmatched bases: 3. The CDR3 loop reads CASSLASGVYNEQFF. CDR3 coding DNA: TGTGCCAGCAGCTTGGCTAGCGGGGTCTACAATGAGCAGTTCTTC.

The V gene is TRBV10-3, the J gene TRBJ2-5, with a weak D call TRBD2 (6 bases). Near its end, the DNA agrees better with TRBJ2-7, so the J call may be wrong. The CDR3 extends over 12 amino acids. Per germline, CDR1 ENHRY and CDR2 SYGVKD. DNA of the CDR3: TGTGCCACTATGGGACTCTCATACGAGCAGTACTTC. Amino acids: CATMGLSYEQYF.

The J gene is TRBJ2-1, the V gene TRBV30; TRBD2 agrees at 7 bases. V lost 1 base, J lost 0 bases, and 9 bases stayed unmatched. The length of the CDR3 is 17 residues. Germline V gives CDR1 GTSNPN, CDR2 SVGIG (reference sequence). In DNA form, the CDR3 reads TGTGCCTGGAGTGGCTTGAGCGGGGTGAGCTCCTACAATGAGCAGTTCTTC. Amino acid sequence: CAWSGLSGVSSYNEQFF.

This clone has more than one count but fewer than ten. The V and J genes are TRBV5-4 and TRBJ2-6; no clear D. The V gene lost 6 bases and the J gene lost 1 base, with 8 bases spanning the gap. Germline CDR1 is SGHNT and CDR2 is YYREEE (reference sequence). The CDR3 spans 14 residues. CDR3 in amino acids: CASTLVSGANVLTF. The CDR3, as DNA: TGTGCCAGCACCCTAGTGTCTGGGGCCAACGTCCTGACTTTC.

The CDR3 DNA reads as TGTGCCAGCAGCCTAGCGGCAAGCTCCTACGAGCAGTACTTC. Amino acids: CASSLAASSYEQYF. The V call is TRBV5-4, the J call TRBJ2-7; 7 bases fit TRBD2. V lost 4 bases and J lost 0; bases outside the gene matches: 4. The CDR3 length is 14 residues. Germline V gene lookup returns CDR1 SGHNT and CDR2 YYREEE (reference sequence).

This clone occurred a few times. V and J are TRBV28 and TRBJ2-1; TRBD1 matches 8 bases. V lost 6 bases to trimming and J lost 4 bases; unmatched junction nucleotides: 5. The CDR3 is 14 residues long. The germline V gene encodes CDR1 MDHEN and CDR2 SYDVKM. CDR3: CASRVDREYNEQFF. CDR3 DNA sequence: TGTGCCAGCAGGGTGGACAGGGAATACAATGAGCAGTTCTTC.